One sample yielded the 32 T cell receptor beta chains listed below, sequenced in a study of blood T cells in healthy people across ages (dated by TCRdb to about 2015). Library preparation was by 5' RACE. The instrument was an Illumina HiSeq 2500. A second PCR of 7 to 11 cycles was performed with a sample-barcoded 5' primer and a J-beta primer mix. The public reads were run again by TCRdb, first through fastp at Q25 and then through MiXCR, and only productive beta chains were kept. When rows share a CDR3 protein, they turn into one entry using the most common DNA and genes. Counted in this sample were over 950,000 distinct CDR3 sequences; approximately 50% of them appeared once. The ten largest clones take up 20% to 25% of the sample. Sequencing was carried out using blood. These receptors were obtained from a woman aged 55-75 years in good health.

CDR3 residues: CASSQASSPPYF. The CDR3 nucleotides read TGTGCCAGCAGCCAAGCCTCTTCGCCGCCGTACTTC. V is TRBV9 and J is TRBJ2-7, with D uncertain. The CDR3 spans 12 residues. Germline CDR1 is SGDLS and CDR2 is YYNGEE. Trimming took off 4 bases at V and 12 bases at J, with 17 bases between the two ends.

This clonotype was found a few times. The rearrangement uses TRBV12-3 or TRBV12-4 and TRBJ2-5, with D tentatively TRBD1 (6 bases). CDR3 length: 13 residues. The V and J ends lost 6 bases and 1 base respectively, with 9 bases between them. CDR3: CASSRDIQETQYF. The CDR3, as DNA: TGTGCCAGCAGCCGGGACATCCAAGAGACCCAGTACTTC.

This clonotype was picked up one time. V is TRBV27 and J is TRBJ2-2, with a possible D match to TRBD2 (6 bases). This CDR3 has 14 amino acids. Trimming removed 6 bases from V and 5 bases from J, with 13 bases in between. Germline V CDR1 and CDR2: MNHEY, SMNVEV (reference sequence). The CDR3 nucleotides are TGTGCCAGCAGGGAGGGTTCGAGAACCGGGGAGCTGTTTTTT. Translated: CASREGSRTGELFF.

The J gene is TRBJ2-7, the V gene TRBV20-1, with 10 bases that match TRBD2. The germline gives CDR1 DFQATT, CDR2 SNEGSKA (reference sequence). The CDR3 spans 19 residues. V gave up 2 bases and J gave up 5 bases; unmatched junction bases: 21. In nucleotides, the CDR3 is TGCAGTGCTAGACGTTTCTCAGTTCTAGCGGGAGAGTTTAAAGACGAGCAGTACTTC. Translating it yields CSARRFSVLAGEFKDEQYF.

As DNA, the CDR3 is TGTGCCAGCAGACACGGACTAGCGGGATCCTACGAGCAGTACTTC. This sequence encodes CASRHGLAGSYEQYF. The rearrangement joins TRBV6-6 to TRBJ2-7, with 12 bases matching TRBD2. The germline V gene has CDR1 MNHNY and CDR2 SVGAGI (reference sequence). With V trimmed by 6 bases and J by 1 base, 4 bases remained unmatched. The CDR3 loop spans 15 amino acids.

This clonotype was seen a handful of times. V and J are TRBV12-3 or TRBV12-4 and TRBJ2-7; 10 bases align to TRBD2. This CDR3 region has 15 residues. The V gene end was trimmed by 5 bases and the J gene end by 4 bases; junction bases not matched to a gene: 8. The CDR3 sequence is CASSDLAGALYEQYF. CDR3 sequence (DNA): TGTGCCAGCAGTGATCTAGCGGGAGCACTTTACGAGCAGTACTTC.

The chain combines TRBV4-1 with TRBJ2-7; possible D gene TRBD2, 5 bases. The CDR3 totals 16 residues. The V gene's germline CDR1 is MGHRA and CDR2 YSYEKL. Trimming pared 1 base from V and 0 bases from J, leaving 13 bases between. CDR3 sequence reads: CASSQGTGESSYEQYF. In DNA, the CDR3 is TGCGCCAGCAGCCAAGGGACTGGCGAGAGCTCCTACGAGCAGTACTTC.

The CDR3 DNA reads as TGTGCCAGCAGTTGGAGGCCGCACGAGCAGTACTTC. This translates into CASSWRPHEQYF. This sequence joins TRBV28 and TRBJ2-5; TRBD2 might be the D (5 bases). The DNA end is more similar to TRBJ2-7, so the J call may be wrong. This CDR3 has 12 amino acids. CDR1 MDHEN and CDR2 SYDVKM come from the germline V gene.

This clonotype was detected only a few times. The chain couples TRBV3-1 to TRBJ2-7; no reliable D call. The length of the CDR3 is 13 residues. The germline V and J ends were trimmed by 3 bases and 0 bases, with 6 bases remaining between them. The germline V gene has CDR1 LGHDT and CDR2 YNNKEL (reference sequence). As DNA, the CDR3 is TGTGCCAGCAGCCAGGCCGACTCCTACGAGCAGTACTTC. Translated, it gives CASSQADSYEQYF.

This clonotype was found once. The chain recombines TRBV12-3 or TRBV12-4 with TRBJ2-7; 7 bases agree with TRBD2. With the DNA end fitting TRBJ2-1 better, the J assignment may be wrong. This CDR3 has 18 residues. The CDR3 loop is CASSLVTSSLSPDNEQFF. CDR3 DNA sequence: TGTGCCAGCAGTTTGGTGACTAGCTCGTTATCCCCCGACAATGAGCAGTTCTTC.

This clonotype turned up a few times. The rearrangement joins TRBV7-9 to TRBJ2-1; the D gene could be TRBD1 or TRBD2 (5 bases each). Germline V gene sequence: CDR1 SEHNR, CDR2 FQNEAQ (reference sequence). The V gene lost 0 bases and the J gene lost 9 bases, with 18 bases spanning the gap. The CDR3 sequence is 16 residues long. The CDR3 sequence is CASSLAGSAAGSEQFF. The DNA of the CDR3 is TGTGCCAGCAGCTTAGCAGGTTCCGCGGCAGGGAGTGAGCAGTTCTTC.

The gene calls are TRBV7-9 and TRBJ2-1, with TRBD2 identical over 7 bases. The germline gives CDR1 SEHNR, CDR2 FQNEAQ (reference sequence). The CDR3 has 16 residues. The junction had 15 bases not matched to a gene; V was cut back by 5 bases and J by 8 bases. The CDR3 DNA reads TGTGCCAGCAGCACTCGGGACTACCCTCGAGAATATGAGCAGTTCTTC. It codes for CASSTRDYPREYEQFF.

This clonotype was counted only a few times. This chain connects TRBV4-2 to TRBJ2-1; 8 nucleotides align to TRBD2. Trimming removed 5 bases from V and 7 bases from J; junction bases left unmatched: 13. Per the germline V gene, CDR1 is LGHNA and CDR2 is YNFKEQ. This CDR3 has 16 amino acids. The CDR3: CASSSFLSGIGNEQFF. The CDR3 DNA reads as TGTGCCAGCAGCTCATTTCTTAGCGGGATTGGGAATGAGCAGTTCTTC.

The chain recombines TRBV2 with TRBJ2-5; perhaps D is TRBD1 or TRBD2 (5 bases each). From germline, CDR1 is SNHLY and CDR2 FYNNEI. Trimming took off 2 bases at V and 11 bases at J, with 21 bases between the two ends. This CDR3 has 15 residues. The CDR3, as DNA: TGTGCCAGCAGTGAAAGTCGAGGGGAGATCGTCCAGCAGTACTTC. It yields the protein CASSESRGEIVQQYF.

CDR3 sequence reads: CASSDSTGNYEQYF. The CDR3 DNA sequence: TGTGCCAGCAGCGATTCGACAGGAAACTACGAGCAGTACTTC. This chain uses TRBV5-6 with TRBJ2-7, with D tentatively TRBD1 (6 bases). This CDR3 spans 14 amino acids. The germline gives CDR1 SGHDT, CDR2 YYEEEE. V shed 4 bases and J shed 3 bases, with 14 bases lying between them.

The chain uses TRBV28 and TRBJ2-1; the match to TRBD2 covers 8 bases. The V gene's germline CDR1 is MDHEN and CDR2 SYDVKM. CDR3 length: 15 amino acids. The trim removed 5 bases at V and 10 bases at J, leaving 13 bases unmatched. In DNA, the CDR3 is TGTGCCAGCAGTCGGGGGGGGCGGGAGCGGTTAGAGCAGTTCTTC. This codes for CASSRGGRERLEQFF.

This sequence joins TRBV27 and TRBJ2-1; D may correspond to TRBD1 or TRBD2 (5 bases each). The germline CDR1 and CDR2 sequences are MNHEY and SMNVEV (reference sequence). The CDR3 sequence is 13 residues long. Trimming removed 2 bases at V and 8 bases at J, with 10 bases between. The CDR3 spells CASSLKSGHEQFF. The CDR3 DNA follows: TGTGCCAGCAGTTTAAAGTCGGGGCATGAGCAGTTCTTC.

As concerns this clonotype: An end of the junction differs from the germline gene, which may be a read error. The chain's CDR3 is CPSSFTSESYEQYF. The CDR3, as DNA: TGCCCCAGCAGCTTTACTAGCGAGTCCTACGAGCAGTACTTC. V and J are TRBV5-1 and TRBJ2-7; TRBD2 aligns across 7 bases. The CDR3 loop spans 14 amino acids. CDR1 is SGHRS, CDR2 YFSETQ, per germline.

This clonotype has a handful of counts. Written as DNA, the CDR3 is TGTGCCAGCGCAATAGGGGAGGGTCAGCCCCAGCATTTT. Protein sequence: CASAIGEGQPQHF. V is TRBV6-1 and J is TRBJ1-5; tentatively, D is TRBD1 (5 bases). The CDR3 is 13 amino acids. V lost 8 bases, J lost 6 bases, and 14 bases lay in between. Germline V gene sequence: CDR1 MNHNS, CDR2 SASEGT.

The chain carries TRBV7-6 and TRBJ2-4; 12 bases are shared with TRBD2. Matching the DNA end better, TRBJ2-7 makes the J call doubtful. Germline V gene data show CDR1 as SGHVS and CDR2 as FNYEAQ. The CDR3 length is 15 residues. The DNA of the CDR3 is TGTGCCAGCAGCCCCCGACTAGCGGGAGCTGGCGAGCAGTACTTC. It encodes CASSPRLAGAGEQYF.

On this clonotype itself: A much larger clone sits a single nucleotide away, making a read error possible. The V and J genes are TRBV20-1 and TRBJ1-6, with 9 bases that match TRBD1. Germline V gene sequence: CDR1 DFQATT, CDR2 SNEGSKA (reference sequence). V was clipped by 1 base and J by 9 bases; unmatched bases: 7. CDR3 length: 15 residues. The CDR3 DNA is TGCAGTGCTAGAGTTAAACAGGGGGCTATTTCACCCCTCCACTTT. It yields the protein CSARVKQGAISPLHF.

This clonotype came up a few times. The gene calls are TRBV6-6 and TRBJ2-5, with D perhaps TRBD2 (6 bases). The germline CDR1 and CDR2 sequences are MNHNY and SVGAGI (reference sequence). The CDR3 runs to 14 residues. Trimming removed 4 bases at V and 5 bases at J, with 14 bases between. This CDR3 is CASSWLASGETQYF. CDR3 nucleotides: TGTGCCAGCAGTTGGCTAGCAAGCGGGGAGACCCAGTACTTC.

This rearrangement joins TRBV6-1 to TRBJ1-2, with D possibly being TRBD1 (5 bases). Trimming cost V 2 bases and J 6 bases, with 10 bases left between them. The CDR3 is 13 amino acids. From germline, CDR1 is MNHNS and CDR2 SASEGT. CDR3 protein: CASSETREDGYTF. The DNA for the CDR3 is TGTGCCAGCAGTGAAACCAGGGAAGATGGCTACACCTTC.

This chain uses TRBV7-9 with TRBJ2-5; tentatively, D is TRBD2 (6 bases). The CDR3 contains 13 residues. From germline, CDR1 is SEHNR and CDR2 FQNEAQ (reference sequence). The ends were cut back, 5 bases at V and 11 bases at J, with 18 bases in the middle. CDR3 bases: TGTGCCAGCAGCGGAAAGTGGGAGGATGAGCAGTACTTC. Residues: CASSGKWEDEQYF.

To note about this clonotype: A read error may produce the germline difference seen at one junction end. The V gene is TRBV28, the J gene TRBJ2-7; 9 nucleotides line up with TRBD2. Germline-derived CDR1 and CDR2 are MDHEN and SYDVKM. The CDR3 is made up of 15 amino acids. DNA for the CDR3: TGTGCCACCGTCCCCTCGGGACTAGCTTCCTATGAGCAGTACTTC. It yields the protein CATVPSGLASYEQYF.

This clonotype came up a few times. The rearrangement links TRBV5-1 to TRBJ2-3; D is uncertain. The CDR3 is 12 residues long. Germline CDR1 is SGHRS and CDR2 is YFSETQ. Trimming left V 4 bases short and J 6 bases short, with 9 bases between. CDR3 in amino acids: CASSPSLDTQYF. Written as DNA, the CDR3 is TGCGCCAGCAGCCCCTCCTTGGATACGCAGTATTTT.

This clonotype was found a few times. The V gene is TRBV12-3 or TRBV12-4, the J gene TRBJ2-3; TRBD2 matches 16 bases. With V trimmed by 0 bases and J by 5 bases, 5 bases remained unmatched. The CDR3 spans 18 residues. The DNA for the CDR3 is TGTGCCAGCAGTTTAGCCCCGGGACTAGCGGGAGGGGGAGATACGCAGTATTTT. It specifies CASSLAPGLAGGGDTQYF.

This clonotype was seen a few times. The chain links TRBV2 to TRBJ2-7; no firm D call. The V gene lost 7 bases and the J gene lost 2 bases, with 6 bases spanning the gap. CDR3 length: 11 residues. Germline V gene data show CDR1 as SNHLY and CDR2 as FYNNEI. CDR3 sequence reads: CASMVAYEQYF. In DNA form, the CDR3 reads TGTGCCAGCATGGTTGCCTACGAGCAGTACTTC.

The V gene is TRBV10-1, the J gene TRBJ2-2; D possibly corresponds to TRBD2 (5 bases). Germline CDR1 reads WNHNN; CDR2 reads SYGVQD (reference sequence). The CDR3 has 16 residues. Trimming pared 0 bases from V and 3 bases from J, leaving 11 bases between. The CDR3 DNA is TGCGCCAGCAGTGAGTCGTGGGAGTGGGACACCGGGGAGCTGTTTTTT. As protein: CASSESWEWDTGELFF.

This clonotype was detected a few times. The J gene is TRBJ2-7, the V gene TRBV2; D remains unclear. The CDR3 is 14 amino acids. V was pared by 3 bases and J by 5 bases, with 14 bases between. CDR1 is SNHLY and CDR2 is FYNNEI in the germline V gene. CDR3 region: CASSEGSRAHEQYF. CDR3 DNA sequence: TGTGCCAGCAGTGAGGGTTCTAGGGCCCACGAGCAGTACTTC.

This chain links TRBV5-1 with TRBJ1-2; no clear D gene. The CDR3 sequence is 13 residues long. Trimming stripped 4 bases from V and 6 bases from J, with 13 bases between. Germline-derived CDR1 and CDR2 are SGHRS and YFSETQ. The CDR3 sequence is CASSVVSGDGYTF. The CDR3 DNA follows: TGCGCCAGCAGCGTGGTGTCCGGAGATGGCTACACCTTC.

This clonotype was seen a few times. The J gene is TRBJ1-2, the V gene TRBV28; D not resolved. Germline CDR1 reads MDHEN; CDR2 reads SYDVKM. Trimming cost V 3 bases and J 3 bases, with 11 bases left between them. The CDR3 extends over 14 amino acids. The CDR3 DNA follows: TGTGCCAGCAGTTTTTTCGGCGGCGACTATGGCTACACCTTC. Its protein is CASSFFGGDYGYTF.